These 25 T cell receptor beta chains share one sample of origin, sequenced in a study of blood T cells in healthy people across ages. Combining a sample-barcoded 5' primer with a J-beta primer mix, a second PCR ran for roughly 7 to 12 cycles. TCRdb reanalysed the 5' RACE reads using MiXCR and keeps one entry per CDR3 protein. The data contain about 930,000 distinct CDR3 sequences, about 29% of them seen just once; the ten biggest clones take up more than 8.5%. The same specimen was also included in a second study, on T cells of mothers and their children.

The sample comprised blood. Every receptor here comes from a middle-aged woman in good health.

The V gene is TRBV9, the J gene TRBJ2-5; tentatively, D is TRBD2 (6 bases). Per germline, CDR1 SGDLS and CDR2 YYNGEE. The CDR3 is 15 amino acids. V shed 0 bases and J shed 3 bases, with 12 bases lying between them. CDR3 coding DNA: TGTGCCAGCAGCGTAGCTTTGCGGGAAGAAGAGACCCAGTACTTC. This codes for CASSVALREEETQYF.

Worth noting for this clonotype: A read error is possible here, since a much larger clone lies one base away. The chain has TRBV7-2 and TRBJ2-7; 10 bases are a match to TRBD1. The germline CDR1 and CDR2 sequences are SGHTA and FQGNSA. The CDR3 runs 15 residues. The J segment lost 2 bases and the V segment lost 5 bases, leaving 6 bases of the junction unmatched. In DNA, the CDR3 is TGTGCCAGCAGCGGCTGGGACAGGGGAGCCTACGAGCAGTACTTC. Encoded protein: CASSGWDRGAYEQYF.

This clonotype was detected only a few times. The V gene is TRBV20-1, the J gene TRBJ1-1; possibly TRBD1 for D (5 bases). The CDR3 is 12 residues long. The V gene's germline CDR1 is DFQATT and CDR2 SNEGSKA (reference sequence). The DNA of the CDR3 is TGCACTGCAGGTCGGGGGGGGACTGAAGCTTTCTTT. It codes for CTAGRGGTEAFF.

The chain joins TRBV3-1 to TRBJ2-1; TRBD1 matches 7 bases. Germline V gene sequence: CDR1 LGHDT, CDR2 YNNKEL (reference sequence). CDR3 length: 14 amino acids. J gave up 10 bases and V 3 bases, and 9 bases lay outside the gene matches. The CDR3 is CASSHIDRDHEQFF. CDR3 DNA sequence: TGTGCCAGCAGCCATATTGACAGGGACCACGAGCAGTTCTTC.

The V gene is TRBV27, the J gene TRBJ1-5, with no clear D. The CDR3 is 15 residues long. Trimming left V 5 bases short and J 0 bases short, with 11 bases between. The germline gives CDR1 MNHEY, CDR2 SMNVEV (reference sequence). The CDR3 here is CASSPFVYSNQPQHF. The CDR3 DNA reads as TGTGCCAGCAGTCCCTTTGTATATAGCAATCAGCCCCAGCATTTT.

This clonotype was seen many times. This rearrangement joins TRBV11-2 to TRBJ2-1; TRBD2 aligns across 10 bases. CDR1 and CDR2 from the germline V gene are SGHAT and FQNNGV. J gave up 6 bases and V 4 bases, and 6 bases lay outside the gene matches. The CDR3 loop spans 15 amino acids. CDR3 sequence (DNA): TGTGCCAGCAGCTCGGAACTAGCGGGGATCAATGAGCAGTTCTTC. Translating it yields CASSSELAGINEQFF.

As regards this clonotype: A much larger clone sits a single nucleotide away, making a read error possible. The V gene is TRBV24-1, the J gene TRBJ2-7, with TRBD2 identical over 10 bases. CDR3 length: 15 amino acids. Germline CDR1 reads KGHDR; CDR2 reads SFDVKD. V lost 5 bases and J lost 0; bases outside the gene matches: 3. This CDR3 reads CATSAAGGPSYEQYF. The CDR3 DNA follows: TGTGCCACCAGTGCAGCGGGGGGGCCCTCCTACGAGCAGTACTTC.

This chain connects TRBV9 to TRBJ2-4; D uncertain. The CDR3 sequence is 13 residues long. Germline values: CDR1 SGDLS, CDR2 YYNGEE. Trimming removed 0 bases from V and 8 bases from J, with 9 bases in between. DNA for the CDR3: TGTGCCAGCAGCGTAGGACTTACTGACATTCAGTACTTC. Translating gives CASSVGLTDIQYF.

This clonotype has a count of ten or more. The chain combines TRBV11-3 with TRBJ2-1, with 9 bases aligning to TRBD2. The V and J ends lost 5 bases and 8 bases, in that order; junction bases with no gene match: 4. CDR3 length: 13 amino acids. Germline V gene lookup returns CDR1 SGHNT and CDR2 YENEEA. Here the CDR3 DNA reads TGTGCCAGCAGCGACCGACTAGCGGATGAGCAGTTCTTC. Translated, it gives CASSDRLADEQFF.

This clonotype has at least ten counts. The V gene is TRBV7-2, the J gene TRBJ1-2, with 8 bases identical to TRBD1. Germline CDR1 SGHTA, CDR2 FQGNSA. This CDR3 comprises 15 residues. V shed 1 base, J shed 5 bases, and the junction held 6 bases outside the gene matches. The CDR3 reads CASSLDAGGGYGYTF. CDR3 nucleotides: TGTGCCAGCAGCTTAGACGCAGGGGGCGGGTATGGCTACACCTTC.

The gene calls are TRBV28 and TRBJ2-3; no clear D. Germline CDR1 and CDR2: MDHEN and SYDVKM. CDR3 length equals 15 residues. Between the trimmed V and J ends, which lost 4 bases and 2 bases, there was a span of 13 bases. CDR3 coding DNA: TGTGCCAGCAGTTCGGATGGGGTGAACACAGATACGCAGTATTTT. This sequence encodes CASSSDGVNTDTQYF.

This clonotype showed up just a few times. J is TRBJ1-1 and V is TRBV27; D is possibly TRBD1 (5 bases). The CDR3 contains 13 residues. V was pared by 3 bases and J by 5 bases, with 10 bases between. CDR1 and CDR2 from the germline V gene are MNHEY and SMNVEV (reference sequence). CDR3: CASSFFGGTEAFF. CDR3 bases: TGTGCCAGCAGTTTCTTTGGGGGGACTGAAGCTTTCTTT.

Concerning this clonotype itself: The junction departs from the called germline gene at one end, perhaps through a read error. This chain links TRBV7-9 with TRBJ1-2, with D unclear. Per the germline V gene, CDR1 is SEHNR and CDR2 is FQNEAQ (reference sequence). This CDR3 region has 14 residues. DNA for the CDR3: TGTGCCAGCAGCTTAGAACTTTCGCACTATGGCTACGCCTTC. Translating gives CASSLELSHYGYAF. The variable domain in full, completed from reference TRBV7-9 and TRBJ1-2, reads DTGVSQNPRHKITKRGQNVTFRCDPISEHNRLYWYRQTLGQGPEFLTYFQNEAQLEKSRLLSDRFSAERPKGSFSTLEIQRTEQGDSAMYLCASSLELSHYGYAFGSGTRLTVV.

This rearrangement joins TRBV6-6 to TRBJ2-5, with 9 bases fitting TRBD2. Looked up from germline, CDR1 is MNHNY and CDR2 is SVGAGI (reference sequence). The CDR3 sequence is 16 residues long. With V trimmed by 4 bases and J by 2 bases, 8 bases remained unmatched. The CDR3 DNA is TGTGCCAGCAGTTCCTATGTAGCGGGGGATCAAGAGACCCAGTACTTC. It yields the protein CASSSYVAGDQETQYF.

The V call is TRBV28, the J call TRBJ2-3, with D unclear. This CDR3 contains 15 residues. V was pared by 0 bases and J by 2 bases, with 9 bases between. Looked up from germline, CDR1 is MDHEN and CDR2 is SYDVKM. As DNA, the CDR3 is TGTGCCAGCAGTTTATGGTCACCGACCACAGATACGCAGTATTTT. Translation: CASSLWSPTTDTQYF.

This chain connects TRBV9 to TRBJ1-2; D uncertain. The CDR3 has 13 residues. V was shortened by 4 bases and J by 4 bases, with 11 bases between the two germline ends. Germline V gives CDR1 SGDLS, CDR2 YYNGEE. The CDR3 nucleotides read TGTGCCAGCAGCCACCCGGCGGGCTATGGCTACACCTTC. This gives the protein CASSHPAGYGYTF.

The rearrangement uses TRBV12-3 or TRBV12-4 and TRBJ2-7; 7 nucleotides line up with TRBD2. J gave up 3 bases and V 5 bases, and 13 bases lay outside the gene matches. The CDR3 is made up of 16 amino acids. The DNA of the CDR3 is TGTGCCAGCAGTCCTGAGGGGAGGGGAACAGGCTACGAGCAGTACTTC. Its translation: CASSPEGRGTGYEQYF.

In DNA, the CDR3 is TGCGCCAGCAGCTTCGGTAGCGGGGGGGCCAAAAACATTCAGTACTTC. It specifies CASSFGSGGAKNIQYF. The genes are TRBV5-1 and TRBJ2-4; 10 bases fit TRBD2. J was trimmed by 1 base and V by 2 bases; bases with no gene match: 3. The germline gives CDR1 SGHRS, CDR2 YFSETQ. CDR3 length equals 16 residues.

This clonotype was counted at least ten times. The rearrangement links TRBV20-1 to TRBJ2-7, with 8 bases identical to TRBD2. This CDR3 comprises 12 residues. V was clipped by 5 bases and J by 4 bases; unmatched bases: 4. The germline V gene has CDR1 DFQATT and CDR2 SNEGSKA (reference sequence). CDR3: CSAAGGEYEQYF. In DNA, the CDR3 is TGCAGTGCTGCGGGGGGCGAGTACGAGCAGTACTTC.

The chain recombines TRBV21-1 with TRBJ1-2; the D segment call TRBD1 is taken from the table without a DNA check. TRBV21-1 is a known pseudogene. This CDR3 spans 19 amino acids. Written as DNA, the CDR3 is TGTGCCAGCAGCAAAGCGGGGTTGCGCGGATTCCCGGGTAACTATGGCTACACCTTC. Its translation: CASSKAGLRGFPGNYGYTF.

This chain links TRBV7-3 with TRBJ2-1; 11 bases are a match to TRBD2. The CDR3 covers 17 residues. Trimming at V came to 5 bases and at J to 3 bases, leaving 9 bases not matched to a gene. Germline-derived CDR1 and CDR2 are SGHTA and FQGTGA. The CDR3 protein is CASSPRAGTSGYNEQFF. The CDR3 DNA reads as TGTGCCAGCAGCCCGCGAGCAGGGACTAGCGGCTACAATGAGCAGTTCTTC.

This chain connects TRBV21-1 to TRBJ2-2. TRBV21-1 corresponds to a pseudogene. CDR3 length: 16 residues. Here the CDR3 reads CASSKWKGLDTGELFF. The CDR3 coding sequence is TGTGCCAGCAGCAAATGGAAGGGTTTGGATACCGGGGAGCTGTTTTTT.

The chain links TRBV4-1 to TRBJ2-4, with D perhaps matching TRBD1 or TRBD2 (5 bases each). V was clipped by 4 bases and J by 15 bases, with 16 bases between them. The V gene's germline CDR1 is MGHRA and CDR2 YSYEKL. The CDR3 is made up of 12 amino acids. For the CDR3, the DNA is TGCGCCAGCAGCCTTTCAACAGGACTTGGGTACTTC. Protein: CASSLSTGLGYF.

Of note for this clonotype: One end of the junction is discordant with germline, which a read error may explain. The genes are TRBV27 and TRBJ2-3, with 9 bases fitting TRBD2. This CDR3 comprises 15 residues. Germline V gives CDR1 MNHEY, CDR2 SMNVEV (reference sequence). The DNA of the CDR3 is TGTGCCAGCAGTTTCGCTAGCGGGGACACAGATACGCGGTATTTT. Translated, it gives CASSFASGDTDTRYF.

This clonotype has ten or more counts. The V gene is TRBV11-2, the J gene TRBJ2-7; 7 bases map to TRBD2. The V and J ends lost 6 bases and 0 bases, in that order; junction bases with no gene match: 8. CDR3 length equals 15 residues. CDR1 is SGHAT and CDR2 is FQNNGV in the germline V gene. The CDR3 is CASRSKTGGSYEQYF. In DNA, the CDR3 is TGTGCCAGCAGGAGTAAGACGGGGGGCTCCTACGAGCAGTACTTC.